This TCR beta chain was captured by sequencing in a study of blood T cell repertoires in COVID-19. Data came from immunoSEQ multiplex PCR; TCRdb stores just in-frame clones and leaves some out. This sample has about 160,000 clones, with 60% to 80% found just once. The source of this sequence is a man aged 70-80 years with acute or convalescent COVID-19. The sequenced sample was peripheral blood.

The CDR3 DNA reads as TGTGCCAGTAGTAACTCCCTGTATGGCTACACCTTC. This sequence encodes CASSNSLYGYTF. The gene calls are TRBV19 and TRBJ1-2, with D uncertain. Per the germline V gene, CDR1 is LNHDA and CDR2 is SQIVND (reference sequence). V was clipped by 4 bases and J by 5 bases, with 8 bases between them. CDR3 length equals 12 residues.